These 4 T cell receptor beta chains originate from one sample sequenced in a study of long-term antiretroviral therapy in people with HIV. Sequencing relied on immunoSEQ assay v3.0, run at survey level. Only in-frame clones appear in the TCRdb table, and some are missing; sequencing was by immunoSEQ multiplex PCR. The sample includes roughly 32,000 clones, about 82% seen only once; the top ten take 3.5% to 4.5%. The sample in question was unsorted PBMCs, obtained about 3.4 years after starting antiretroviral therapy. The source of these receptors is a young man with HIV.

This chain uses TRBV5-1 with TRBJ2-5, with 7 bases aligning to TRBD2. Per germline, CDR1 SGHRS and CDR2 YFSETQ. The CDR3 runs 13 residues. V was clipped by 7 bases and J by 5 bases; unmatched bases: 8. CDR3 in DNA: TGCGCCAGCGGCGGGAGCCTCGGGGAGACCCAGTACTTC. Translating it yields CASGGSLGETQYF.

Here the CDR3 DNA reads TGCGCCAGCAGCTTCGGCCGGGGGGCCGAGGGCGAGCAGTACTTC. This translates into CASSFGRGAEGEQYF. The gene calls are TRBV5-1 and TRBJ2-7; a weak D match, TRBD2 (7 bases). V was cut by 2 bases and J by 6 bases, with 18 bases left in between. This CDR3 spans 15 amino acids. From germline, CDR1 is SGHRS and CDR2 YFSETQ.

The genes are TRBV6-1 and TRBJ1-6; 8 bases are shared with TRBD1. CDR1 MNHNS and CDR2 SASEGT come from the germline V gene. CDR3 length: 14 amino acids. The trim removed 4 bases at V and 10 bases at J, leaving 6 bases unmatched. The chain's CDR3 is CASSGRTGNSPLHF. CDR3 sequence (DNA): TGTGCCAGCAGTGGCAGGACAGGGAACTCACCCCTCCACTTT.

The V and J genes are TRBV23-1 and TRBJ1-1; D may be TRBD1 (6 bases). TRBV23-1 is an open reading frame, and its role is uncertain. The CDR3 has 16 residues. V was pared by 4 bases and J by 8 bases, with 23 bases between. CDR3: CASSPKTGRVGREAFF. CDR3 nucleotides: TGCGCCAGCAGTCCCAAGACAGGTAGAGTGGGCAGGGAAGCTTTCTTT.